This T cell receptor beta chain was identified in a study of regulatory T cells in long-lasting Graves disease. Time point specified: newly diagnosed GD, antithyroid drugs for less than 3 months. Extracted RNA from PBMCs served as the source of the TCR library. Worth noting for this clonotype: Its antigen is unidentified.

Findings and limits, study-wide: Favored usage of TRBV28, TRBJ1-2 and TRBJ2-5 was recorded in persistent disease.

Building the TCR beta libraries relied on iRepertoire HTBI primers, and CDR3 regions underwent Arm-PCR. TCRdb reprocessed the multiplex PCR reads with MiXCR, giving one entry per CDR3 protein. The sample lists about 430,000 distinct CDR3 sequences; around 16% were seen once. The germline V gene encodes CDR1 MNHEY and CDR2 SVGEGT. CDR3 size: 13 residues. Trimming removed 5 bases from V and 7 bases from J, with 11 bases in between. This sample was also put to use in a study of T cells in Graves' hyperthyroidism and ophthalmopathy. From that paper: Disease duration under 2 months; hyperthyroidism patients were aged 18 to 65. HTBI primers were employed in a first-round RT-PCR of the TCR CDR3.

The chain couples TRBV6-2 or TRBV6-3 to TRBJ2-2; tentative D call: TRBD2 (6 bases). The material was peripheral blood mononuclear cells (PBMCs), obtained at new diagnosis, from a patient treated with antithyroid drugs. This TCR was sampled from a woman aged 40 to 50 with Graves disease. The CDR3 nucleotides read TGTGCCAGCAGTGAAGCGGGTCTCGGGGAGCTGTTTTTT. Residues: CASSEAGLGELFF.